A selection of T cell receptor beta chains follows, all from one sample in a study of blood T cells in healthy people across ages. Each CDR3 protein is one row after TCRdb ran MiXCR on the 5' RACE reads. The sample holds 1 million or so distinct CDR3 sequences, approximately 25% seen once. The sample was also reused in another study, on T cells of mothers and their children.

Sequencing was done on a sample of blood. The receptor set was obtained from a girl aged 2-10 years in good health. Each CDR3 is given with its conserved first and last residue. D genes are given only for firm matches. Size values are once, few and many counts, or a class for expanded clones, and some rows have none.

d_call: TRBD2
v_call: TRBV7-9
clone_size: .
j_call: TRBJ2-7
cdr3_aa: CASSSDRTSGEQYF
cdr3_nt: TGTGCCAGCAGCTCGGACCGGACTAGCGGCGAGCAGTACTTC

d_call: TRBD2
v_call: TRBV4-1
clone_size: .
j_call: TRBJ2-5
cdr3_aa: CASSQDRSGRAGETQYF
cdr3_nt: TGCGCCAGCAGCCAAGATCGTAGCGGGAGGGCCGGGGAGACCCAGTACTTC

d_call: TRBD2
v_call: TRBV20-1
clone_size: few
j_call: TRBJ2-3
cdr3_aa: CSARIRSGDLTDTQYF
cdr3_nt: TGCAGTGCTAGAATACGCAGCGGGGATTTAACAGATACGCAGTATTTT

d_call: TRBD2
v_call: TRBV20-1
clone_size: .
j_call: TRBJ2-2
cdr3_aa: CSAKREDTGELFF
cdr3_nt: TGCAGTGCTAAGCGGGAGGACACCGGGGAGCTGTTTTTT

d_call: .
v_call: TRBV20-1
clone_size: once
j_call: TRBJ2-4
cdr3_aa: CSGGGPDIQYF
cdr3_nt: TGCAGTGGGGGGGGGCCGGACATTCAGTACTTC

d_call: .
v_call: TRBV6-1
clone_size: .
j_call: TRBJ1-2
cdr3_aa: CASGVLGQRGPLNYGYTF
cdr3_nt: TGTGCCAGCGGAGTACTAGGACAGCGGGGACCACTTAACTATGGCTACACCTTC

d_call: TRBD2
v_call: TRBV4-1
clone_size: few
j_call: TRBJ2-5
cdr3_aa: CASSIPSGTSGIQETQYF
cdr3_nt: TGCGCCAGCAGCATACCTTCCGGGACTAGCGGAATCCAAGAGACCCAGTACTTC

d_call: .
v_call: TRBV7-2
clone_size: few
j_call: TRBJ2-7
cdr3_aa: CASSLAHEGSEQYF
cdr3_nt: TGTGCCAGCAGCTTGGCCCATGAGGGCAGCGAGCAGTACTTC

d_call: .
v_call: TRBV20-1
clone_size: .
j_call: TRBJ1-2
cdr3_aa: CSAKGQRNYGYTF
cdr3_nt: TGCAGTGCTAAGGGGCAGCGGAACTATGGCTACACCTTC

d_call: .
v_call: TRBV25-1
clone_size: .
j_call: TRBJ1-5
cdr3_aa: CASAGATGNQPQHF
cdr3_nt: TGTGCCAGCGCCGGAGCGACTGGCAATCAGCCCCAGCATTTT

d_call: .
v_call: TRBV2
clone_size: .
j_call: TRBJ1-1
cdr3_aa: CASNFPGTTNTEAFF
cdr3_nt: TGTGCCAGCAATTTCCCCGGGACAACGAACACTGAAGCTTTCTTT

d_call: .
v_call: TRBV29-1
clone_size: many
j_call: TRBJ2-5
cdr3_aa: CSVDSQAGFKETQYF
cdr3_nt: TGCAGCGTTGACTCTCAGGCGGGGTTCAAAGAGACCCAGTACTTC

d_call: .
v_call: TRBV7-9
clone_size: few
j_call: TRBJ1-1
cdr3_aa: CASSAQGQPTEAFF
cdr3_nt: TGTGCCAGCAGCGCGCAGGGTCAGCCCACTGAAGCTTTCTTT

d_call: .
v_call: TRBV20-1
clone_size: .
j_call: TRBJ1-3
cdr3_aa: CSARMASGNTIYF
cdr3_nt: TGCAGTGCTAGGATGGCCTCTGGAAACACCATATATTTT

d_call: .
v_call: TRBV6-2/TRBV6-3
clone_size: .
j_call: TRBJ1-4
cdr3_aa: CASRSEKLFF
cdr3_nt: TGTGCCAGCCGAAGTGAAAAACTGTTTTTT

d_call: .
v_call: TRBV27
clone_size: .
j_call: TRBJ2-7
cdr3_aa: CASSPHWRVNEQYF
cdr3_nt: TGTGCCAGCAGCCCTCACTGGAGAGTCAACGAGCAGTACTTC

d_call: .
v_call: TRBV5-1
clone_size: .
j_call: TRBJ1-1
cdr3_aa: CASSLIVGVNTEAFF
cdr3_nt: TGCGCCAGCAGCTTGATAGTGGGAGTGAACACTGAAGCTTTCTTT

d_call: TRBD2
v_call: TRBV7-2
clone_size: .
j_call: TRBJ2-3
cdr3_aa: CASEGAGVGDTQYF
cdr3_nt: TGTGCCAGCGAAGGGGCGGGGGTGGGAGATACGCAGTATTTT

d_call: .
v_call: TRBV10-3
clone_size: few
j_call: TRBJ2-3
cdr3_aa: CAISKKSQETDTQYF
cdr3_nt: TGTGCCATCAGTAAAAAATCCCAGGAGACAGATACGCAGTATTTT

d_call: TRBD2
v_call: TRBV3-1
clone_size: .
j_call: TRBJ2-7
cdr3_aa: CASSQDRELAVYEQYF
cdr3_nt: TGTGCCAGCAGCCAAGATCGGGAACTAGCGGTGTACGAGCAGTACTTC

d_call: TRBD2
v_call: TRBV9
clone_size: few
j_call: TRBJ2-1
cdr3_aa: CASSPTGTSIDEQFF
cdr3_nt: TGTGCCAGCAGCCCGACCGGGACTAGCATCGATGAGCAGTTCTTC

d_call: .
v_call: TRBV7-2
clone_size: few
j_call: TRBJ1-2
cdr3_aa: CASSFKTGSNYGYTF
cdr3_nt: TGTGCCAGCAGCTTTAAGACGGGTTCTAACTATGGCTACACCTTC

d_call: .
v_call: TRBV18
clone_size: .
j_call: TRBJ2-7
cdr3_aa: CASSPTPQTYEQYF
cdr3_nt: TGTGCCAGCTCACCGACACCTCAGACCTACGAGCAGTACTTC

d_call: .
v_call: TRBV5-5
clone_size: few
j_call: TRBJ2-7
cdr3_aa: CASCPHPDYEQYF
cdr3_nt: TGTGCCAGCTGTCCACATCCGGACTACGAGCAGTACTTC

d_call: .
v_call: TRBV18
clone_size: many
j_call: TRBJ2-5
cdr3_aa: CASSLMADTQYF
cdr3_nt: TGTGCCAGCTCACTCATGGCGGACACCCAGTACTTC

d_call: TRBD2
v_call: TRBV9
clone_size: .
j_call: TRBJ2-1
cdr3_aa: CASSGSGRASDEQFF
cdr3_nt: TGTGCCAGCAGCGGAAGCGGGAGGGCCTCGGATGAGCAGTTCTTC

d_call: .
v_call: TRBV6-2/TRBV6-3
clone_size: few
j_call: TRBJ2-3
cdr3_aa: CASRTAGPTDTQYF
cdr3_nt: TGTGCCAGCAGGACCGCCGGGCCCACAGATACGCAGTATTTT

d_call: TRBD1
v_call: TRBV20-1
clone_size: few
j_call: TRBJ1-2
cdr3_aa: CSARGTGARGYTF
cdr3_nt: TGCAGTGCTCGCGGGACAGGGGCGAGAGGCTACACCTTC